This TCR beta chain emerged from a study of OX40 agonist ivuxolimab in advanced cancers. Study conclusions and caveats: CD4+ T cells averaged fewer expanded clones than CD8+ T cells. Among some nonresponders, normalized T-cell clonal expansion was also low. At 0.1-3.0 mg/kg, partial responders had clonal expansion among the lowest observed.

As to this clone: Its antigen is as yet unknown.

Profiling relied on immunoSEQ multiplex PCR, and the TCRdb table lists in-frame clones only, not all of them. The data hold 35,000 to 45,000 clones, with roughly nine tenths observed a single time. This sample comprised CD4+ or CD8+ T cells sorted from blood, obtained in a trial of the OX40 agonist ivuxolimab. This clonotype was sampled from an adult with an advanced solid tumor such as melanoma, head and neck, liver or kidney cancer.

CDR3 DNA sequence: TGCAGCGTTATGGGACAGGCTCAAGGGGGGAACACTGAAGCTTTCTTT. It translates to CSVMGQAQGGNTEAFF. The rearrangement joins TRBV29-1 to TRBJ1-1; 8 bases line up with TRBD1. In germline, CDR1 is SQVTM, CDR2 ANQGSEA. The CDR3 covers 16 residues. V gave up 5 bases and J gave up 1 base; unmatched junction bases: 12.